This T cell receptor beta chain stems from a study of blood T cell repertoires in COVID-19. Study-level background: The United States, Italy and Spain supplied acute and convalescent COVID-19 samples. From T cells, B-cell-depleted T cells, or PBMCs came the material, which was cDNA or gDNA.

Trimming cost V 6 bases and J 7 bases, with 15 bases left between them. CDR1 and CDR2 from the germline V gene are SNHLY and FYNNEI. The CDR3 is made up of 13 amino acids. Repertoires were generated with immunoSEQ multiplex PCR, while TCRdb's copy carries only in-frame clones and drops some. The table has under 250,000 clones, around 88% seen once; the top ten hold approximately 8.6%. The TCR was taken from a man aged 40-50 years with active or convalescent COVID-19. The chain has TRBV2 and TRBJ1-1; tentative D call: TRBD1 (6 bases). The source material was peripheral blood. CDR3 coding DNA: TGTGCCAGCAGCAGAACTTGGACAGATGAAGCTTTCTTT. Its translation is CASSRTWTDEAFF.